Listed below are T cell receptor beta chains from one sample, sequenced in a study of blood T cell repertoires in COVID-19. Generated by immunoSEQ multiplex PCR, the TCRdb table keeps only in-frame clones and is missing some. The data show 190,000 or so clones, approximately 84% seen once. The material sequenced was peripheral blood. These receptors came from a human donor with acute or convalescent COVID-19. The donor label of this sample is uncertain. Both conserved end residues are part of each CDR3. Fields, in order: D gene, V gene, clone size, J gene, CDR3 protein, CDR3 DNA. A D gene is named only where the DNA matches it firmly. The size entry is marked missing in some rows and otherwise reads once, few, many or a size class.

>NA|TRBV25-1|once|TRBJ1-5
CASSSSRGAGNNQPQHF
TGTGCCAGCAGTAGTTCAAGGGGCGCAGGTAACAATCAGCCCCAGCATTTT
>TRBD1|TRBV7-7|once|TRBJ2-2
CASSLALTGGHTGELFF
TGTGCCAGCAGCTTAGCCTTGACAGGGGGCCACACCGGGGAGCTGTTTTTT
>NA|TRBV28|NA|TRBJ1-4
CASRGGVVEKLFF
TGTGCCAGCCGGGGGGGTGTCGTCGAAAAACTGTTTTTT
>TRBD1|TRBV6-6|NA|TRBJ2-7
CASSYSGDRGSNEQYF
TGTGCCAGCAGTTACTCGGGGGACAGGGGGTCAAACGAGCAGTACTTC
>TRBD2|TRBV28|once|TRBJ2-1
CASSLQREGVSYNEQFF
TGTGCCAGCAGTTTGCAGCGGGAAGGGGTCTCCTACAATGAGCAGTTCTTC
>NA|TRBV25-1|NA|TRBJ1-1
CASNTGNTEAFF
TGTGCCAGCAATACAGGGAACACTGAAGCTTTCTTT
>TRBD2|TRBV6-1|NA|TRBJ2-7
CASSGTSGNHEQYF
TGTGCCAGCAGCGGGACTAGCGGGAACCACGAGCAGTACTTC
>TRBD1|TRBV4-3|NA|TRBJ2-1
CASSHTTGGKANEQFF
TGCGCCAGCAGCCATACGACAGGGGGGAAAGCTAATGAGCAGTTCTTC
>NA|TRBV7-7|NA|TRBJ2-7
CASCCRASYYEQYF
TGTGCCAGCTGCTGCAGGGCTTCCTACTACGAGCAGTACTTC
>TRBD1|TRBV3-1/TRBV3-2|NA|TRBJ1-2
CASSPGTGKGYTF
TGTGCCAGCAGCCCAGGGACAGGGAAGGGCTACACCTTC
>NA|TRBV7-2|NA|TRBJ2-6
CASSPQTGYPGANVLTF
TGTGCCAGCAGCCCCCAAACAGGGTATCCTGGGGCCAACGTCCTGACTTTC
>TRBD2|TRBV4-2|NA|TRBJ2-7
CASSQASGSGYEQYF
TGTGCCAGCAGCCAAGCTAGCGGGAGTGGGTACGAGCAGTACTTC
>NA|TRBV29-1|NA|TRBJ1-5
CSVAQGQLNQPQHF
TGCAGCGTTGCCCAAGGACAGCTCAATCAGCCCCAGCATTTT
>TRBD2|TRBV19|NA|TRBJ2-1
CASSMGVAGGFYNEQFF
TGTGCCAGTAGTATGGGGGTAGCGGGAGGGTTCTACAATGAGCAGTTCTTC
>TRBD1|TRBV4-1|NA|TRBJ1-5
CASSQLGQNQPQHF
TGCGCCAGCAGCCAATTGGGACAGAATCAGCCCCAGCATTTT
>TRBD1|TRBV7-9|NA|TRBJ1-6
CASSRDSDNSPLHF
TGTGCCAGCAGCCGGGACAGCGATAATTCACCCCTCCACTTT
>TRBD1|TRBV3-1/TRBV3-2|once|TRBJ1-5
CASSQAGQVGNQPQHF
TGTGCCAGCAGCCAAGCCGGACAGGTAGGCAATCAGCCCCAGCATTTT
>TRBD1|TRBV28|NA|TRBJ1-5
CASSFGTGTNQPQHF
TGTGCCAGCAGTTTTGGGACAGGGACGAATCAGCCCCAGCATTTT
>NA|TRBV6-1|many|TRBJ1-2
CASSERGGYGYTF
TGTGCCAGCAGTGAACGCGGGGGCTATGGCTACACCTTC
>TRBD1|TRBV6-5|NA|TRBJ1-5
CASSQQGGGNQPQHF
TGTGCCAGCAGTCAACAGGGGGGTGGCAATCAGCCCCAGCATTTT
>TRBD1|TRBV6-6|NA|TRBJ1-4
CASSFPTGVGEKLFF
TGTGCCAGCAGTTTCCCGACAGGGGTAGGAGAAAAACTGTTTTTT
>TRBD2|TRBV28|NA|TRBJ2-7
CASSSGTSGKYEQYF
TGTGCCAGCAGTTCCGGGACTAGCGGGAAGTACGAGCAGTACTTC
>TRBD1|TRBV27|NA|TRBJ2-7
CASSLGPLRGHYEQYF
TGTGCCAGCAGTTTAGGCCCCCTTAGGGGGCATTACGAGCAGTACTTC
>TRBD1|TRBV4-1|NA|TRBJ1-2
CASSQTGESYGYTF
TGCGCCAGCAGCCAAACAGGGGAATCCTATGGCTACACCTTC
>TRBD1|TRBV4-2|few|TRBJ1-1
CASSQGDRINTEAFF
TGTGCCAGCAGCCAAGGGGACAGGATTAACACTGAAGCTTTCTTT
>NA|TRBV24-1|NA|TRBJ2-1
CATSDSYGGEGYNEQFF
TGTGCCACCAGTGACTCTTACGGCGGAGAGGGCTACAATGAGCAGTTCTTC
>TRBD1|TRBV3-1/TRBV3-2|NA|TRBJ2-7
CASSHAPRPRDRGDEQYF
TGTGCCAGCAGCCATGCGCCGCGGCCTAGAGACAGGGGCGACGAGCAGTACTTC
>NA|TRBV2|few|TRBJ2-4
CASSEAGGPKNIQYF
TGTGCCAGCAGTGAAGCCGGGGGACCAAAAAACATTCAGTACTTC
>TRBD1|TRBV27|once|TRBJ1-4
CASSFRGTADNEKLFF
TGTGCCAGCAGTTTCCGAGGGACAGCTGACAATGAAAAACTGTTTTTT
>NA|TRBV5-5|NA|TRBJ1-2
CASSLGTALNYGYTF
TGTGCCAGCAGCTTGGGGACAGCTTTGAACTATGGCTACACCTTC
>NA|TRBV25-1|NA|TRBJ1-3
CASIDSGSGNTIYF
TGTGCCAGCATTGACTCCGGCTCTGGAAACACCATATATTTT
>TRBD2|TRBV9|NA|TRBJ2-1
CASSVATTSGGNEQFF
TGTGCCAGCAGCGTAGCTACGACTAGCGGGGGCAATGAGCAGTTCTTC
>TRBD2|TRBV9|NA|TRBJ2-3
CASSVGGSNTDTQYF
TGTGCCAGCAGCGTGGGCGGGAGTAACACAGATACGCAGTATTTT
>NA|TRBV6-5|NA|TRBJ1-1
CASSYSAGNTEAFF
TGTGCCAGCAGTTACTCCGCGGGGAACACTGAAGCTTTCTTT
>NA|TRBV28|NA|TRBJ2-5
CASSLDNFVTQYF
TGTGCCAGCAGTCTTGACAACTTCGTGACCCAGTACTTC
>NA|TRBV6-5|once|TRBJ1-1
CASSLGQEAFF
TGTGCCAGCAGTCTTGGACAGGAAGCTTTCTTT
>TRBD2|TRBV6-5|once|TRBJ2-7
CASNLADSYEQYF
TGTGCCAGCAACCTAGCGGACTCCTACGAGCAGTACTTC
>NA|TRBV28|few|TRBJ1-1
CASSSSITEAFF
TGTGCCAGCAGTTCTAGCATAACTGAAGCTTTCTTT
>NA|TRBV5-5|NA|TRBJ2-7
CASSLGGQRYYEQYF
TGTGCCAGCAGCTTGGGAGGACAGAGGTATTACGAGCAGTACTTC
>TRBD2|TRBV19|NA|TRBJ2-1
CASSILRREDEQFF
TGTGCCAGTAGTATTTTAAGGCGGGAGGATGAGCAGTTCTTC
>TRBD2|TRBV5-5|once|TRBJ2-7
CASDSGLAVSYEQYF
TGTGCCAGCGACTCCGGACTAGCGGTATCCTACGAGCAGTACTTC
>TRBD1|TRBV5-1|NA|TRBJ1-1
CASSGTGGLRDTEAFF
TGCGCCAGCAGCGGGACAGGGGGCCTTCGGGACACTGAAGCTTTCTTT
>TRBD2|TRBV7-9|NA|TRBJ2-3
CASSRTPSGSSDTQYF
TGTGCCAGCAGCCGGACCCCTAGCGGGAGTTCCGATACGCAGTATTTT
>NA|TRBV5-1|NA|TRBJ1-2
CASSLGGPNYGYTF
TGCGCCAGCAGCCTCGGGGGGCCCAACTATGGCTACACCTTC
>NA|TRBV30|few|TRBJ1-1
CAWSVLGGRTEAFF
TGTGCCTGGAGTGTACTGGGGGGGAGGACTGAAGCTTTCTTT
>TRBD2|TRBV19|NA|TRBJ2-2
CASQVLAGVRTGELFF
TGTGCCAGTCAAGTCCTAGCGGGAGTAAGGACCGGGGAGCTGTTTTTT
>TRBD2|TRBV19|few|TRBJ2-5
CASRNLAGGRETQYF
TGTGCCAGTAGAAATCTAGCGGGAGGGCGGGAGACCCAGTACTTC
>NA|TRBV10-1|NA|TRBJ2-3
CASSDGLAGTDTQYF
TGCGCCAGCAGTGACGGGTTAGCCGGCACAGATACGCAGTATTTT
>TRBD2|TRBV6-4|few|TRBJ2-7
CASSVEAGEVYEQYF
TGTGCCAGCAGTGTCGAAGCGGGAGAGGTATACGAGCAGTACTTC
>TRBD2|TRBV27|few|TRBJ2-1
CASSRWTSGTYNEQFF
TGTGCCAGCAGTCGATGGACTAGCGGGACTTACAATGAGCAGTTCTTC
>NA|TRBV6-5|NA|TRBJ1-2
CASRGSGGNYGYTF
TGTGCCAGCAGGGGTTCGGGGGGAAACTATGGCTACACCTTC
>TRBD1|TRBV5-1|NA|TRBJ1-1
CASSSTGTVMNTEAFF
TGCGCCAGCAGCTCAACCGGGACAGTCATGAACACTGAAGCTTTCTTT